The 28 T cell receptor beta chains below come from one sample, sequenced in a study of cytomegalovirus exposure and HLA in healthy donors. Use of 60 Vbeta and 13 Jbeta primers characterized the PCR. Sequencing used immunoSEQ multiplex PCR; TCRdb keeps in-frame clones, though not all of them. The specimen's table records about 130,000 clones. The sequenced material came from PBMCs. Source of these receptors: a man aged 18 to 35 in good health and CMV-seronegative.

This rearrangement joins TRBV28 to TRBJ2-7; TRBD1 might be the D (6 bases). Germline V CDR1 and CDR2: MDHEN, SYDVKM. V was pared by 3 bases and J by 6 bases, with 15 bases between. The CDR3 runs to 14 residues. The chain's CDR3 is CASSFRGPQGEQYF. CDR3 nucleotide sequence: TGTGCCAGCAGTTTCAGGGGCCCCCAGGGCGAGCAGTACTTC. Based on the CDR3 plus reference TRBV28 and TRBJ2-7, the full variable domain is DVKVTQSSRYLVKRTGEKVFLECVQDMDHENMFWYRQDPGLGLRLIYFSYDVKMKEKGDIPEGYSVSREKKERFSLILESASTNQTSMYLCASSFRGPQGEQYFGPGTRLTVT.

The CDR3 region has the DNA TGTGCCAGCAGCATAGGACAGGGGGCCTATGGCTACACCTTC. Translated: CASSIGQGAYGYTF. The V call is TRBV11-3, the J call TRBJ1-2, with TRBD1 matching over 11 bases. The germline V gene encodes CDR1 SGHNT and CDR2 YENEEA. After removal of 5 bases from V and 4 bases from J, the junction contained 3 bases not matched to a gene. The CDR3 has 14 amino acids. The complete variable domain, with remaining parts taken from reference TRBV11-3 and TRBJ1-2, reads EAGVVQSPRYKIIEKKQPVAFWCNPISGHNTLYWYLQNLGQGPELLIRYENEEAVDDSQLPKDRFSAERLKGVDSTLKIQPAELGDSAVYLCASSIGQGAYGYTFGSGTRLTVV.

V gene TRBV4-3 combines with J gene TRBJ2-1, with 9 bases aligning to TRBD1. CDR1 LGHNA and CDR2 YSLEER come from the germline V gene. Unmatched junction bases numbered 6, after V lost 2 bases and J lost 7 bases. There are 15 residues in the CDR3. The CDR3 spells CASSQPGQGDNEQFF. CDR3 in DNA: TGCGCCAGCAGCCAACCGGGACAGGGTGATAATGAGCAGTTCTTC.

The chain recombines TRBV28 with TRBJ1-4, with 10 bases aligning to TRBD1. This CDR3 is built from 15 residues. The ends lost 5 bases at V and 3 bases at J; junction bases unmatched: 3. Per the germline V gene, CDR1 is MDHEN and CDR2 is SYDVKM. The CDR3 spells CASSIGQGANEKLFF. The CDR3 DNA follows: TGTGCCAGCAGTATAGGACAGGGGGCTAATGAAAAACTGTTTTTT.

The rearrangement links TRBV4-3 to TRBJ1-4; the match to TRBD1 covers 9 bases. The germline gives CDR1 LGHNA, CDR2 YSLEER. V shed 5 bases and J 5 bases; nucleotides not matched to a gene: 3. This CDR3 is 14 amino acids long. CDR3 DNA sequence: TGCGCCAGCAGCTCCGGGACAGGGAATGAAAAACTGTTTTTT. The encoded protein is CASSSGTGNEKLFF.

The chain uses TRBV9 and TRBJ2-1, with 9 bases that match TRBD1. This CDR3 spans 15 amino acids. Per the germline V gene, CDR1 is SGDLS and CDR2 is YYNGEE. The V segment lost 0 bases and the J segment 6 bases; nucleotides outside the gene matches: 4. In DNA, the CDR3 is TGTGCCAGCAGCGTAGGGGGACAGGGCTCCAATGAGCAGTTCTTC. Translated, it gives CASSVGGQGSNEQFF. Based on the CDR3 plus reference TRBV9 and TRBJ2-1, the full variable domain is DSGVTQTPKHLITATGQRVTLRCSPRSGDLSVYWYQQSLDQGLQFLIQYYNGEERAKGNILERFSAQQFPDLHSELNLSSLELGDSALYFCASSVGGQGSNEQFFGPGTRLTVL.

The chain joins TRBV29-1 to TRBJ2-1; 12 bases map to TRBD2. V lost 4 bases, J lost 9 bases, and 4 bases stayed unmatched. The germline gives CDR1 SQVTM, CDR2 ANQGSEA. The CDR3 loop spans 13 amino acids. CDR3 sequence (DNA): TGCAGCGTTGGACTAGCGGGAGTTGGTGAGCAGTTCTTC. It codes for CSVGLAGVGEQFF.

The J gene is TRBJ2-3, the V gene TRBV28; TRBD2 matches 10 bases. Germline lookup yields CDR1 MDHEN and CDR2 SYDVKM. The CDR3 has 15 residues. The trim removed 5 bases at V and 2 bases at J, leaving 4 bases unmatched. In DNA, the CDR3 is TGTGCCAGCAGTAAGCTAGCGGGGGACACAGATACGCAGTATTTT. Its protein product is CASSKLAGDTDTQYF. The complete variable domain, with remaining parts taken from reference TRBV28 and TRBJ2-3, reads DVKVTQSSRYLVKRTGEKVFLECVQDMDHENMFWYRQDPGLGLRLIYFSYDVKMKEKGDIPEGYSVSREKKERFSLILESASTNQTSMYLCASSKLAGDTDTQYFGPGTRLTVL.

The chain recombines TRBV9 with TRBJ1-1; D is possibly TRBD1 (5 bases). The germline V gene has CDR1 SGDLS and CDR2 YYNGEE. The CDR3 contains 16 residues. Trimming stripped 2 bases from V and 1 base from J, with 15 bases between. The CDR3 reads CASSVGLQRWNTEAFF. The CDR3 DNA reads as TGTGCCAGCAGCGTGGGACTCCAAAGGTGGAACACTGAAGCTTTCTTT.

The rearrangement uses TRBV7-6 and TRBJ1-3; D remains ambiguous. Trimming stripped 2 bases from V and 2 bases from J, with 10 bases between. Per the germline V gene, CDR1 is SGHVS and CDR2 is FNYEAQ. The CDR3 totals 15 residues. CDR3 sequence: CASSLFTVAGNTIYF. The CDR3 nucleotides read TGTGCCAGCAGCTTATTCACGGTAGCTGGAAACACCATATATTTT.

Written as DNA, the CDR3 is TGTGCCAGCAGCCAACCGGTAATGGGAGACGAGCAGTACTTC. Its translation: CASSQPVMGDEQYF. This rearrangement joins TRBV4-2 to TRBJ2-7, with a weak D call TRBD2 (5 bases). The V and J ends lost 2 bases and 5 bases respectively, with 13 bases between them. The CDR3 is 14 residues long. Germline CDR1 reads LGHNA; CDR2 reads YNFKEQ.

The genes are TRBV6-5 and TRBJ2-7; 10 positions match TRBD1. The CDR3 spans 15 residues. The junction had 8 bases not matched to a gene; V was cut back by 7 bases and J by 2 bases. Germline V lookup: CDR1 MNHEY, CDR2 SVGAGI. CDR3 DNA sequence: TGTGCCAGCACAATGGGACAGGGGCGCGCCTACGAGCAGTACTTC. Its protein is CASTMGQGRAYEQYF.

V is TRBV20-1 and J is TRBJ2-7; unclear D gene. Germline V gene lookup returns CDR1 DFQATT and CDR2 SNEGSKA (reference sequence). CDR3 size: 11 residues. Trimming cost V 3 bases and J 2 bases, with 5 bases left between them. The DNA of the CDR3 is TGCAGTGCTAGGAACACCTACGAGCAGTACTTC. This translates into CSARNTYEQYF.

This chain connects TRBV5-4 to TRBJ2-7; 7 nucleotides line up with TRBD2. The V gene end was trimmed by 4 bases and the J gene end by 3 bases; junction bases not matched to a gene: 10. Germline V gives CDR1 SGHNT, CDR2 YYREEE (reference sequence). This CDR3 is 15 amino acids long. The CDR3 here is CASSRRRGGDYEQYF. DNA for the CDR3: TGTGCCAGCAGCCGGAGGCGCGGGGGAGACTACGAGCAGTACTTC.

This chain joins TRBV2 and TRBJ2-1; 11 positions agree with TRBD2. In germline, CDR1 is SNHLY, CDR2 FYNNEI. This CDR3 has 14 amino acids. The V and J ends lost 4 bases and 9 bases, in that order; junction bases with no gene match: 5. The CDR3 nucleotides are TGTGCCAGCAGTGGACTAGCGGGGCGAACTGAGCAGTTCTTC. It specifies CASSGLAGRTEQFF.

V gene TRBV5-6 combines with J gene TRBJ2-4; TRBD1 matches 9 bases. Trimming took 1 base from V and 0 from J; bases not matched to a gene: 11. This CDR3 is built from 19 residues. Germline values: CDR1 SGHDT, CDR2 YYEEEE. The CDR3 loop reads CASSLRGTGLLLAKNIQYF. The CDR3 DNA reads as TGTGCCAGCAGCTTGAGGGGGACAGGGTTACTCTTAGCCAAAAACATTCAGTACTTC.

This chain joins TRBV6-1 and TRBJ2-5, with D perhaps TRBD1 (5 bases). From germline, CDR1 is MNHNS and CDR2 SASEGT. This CDR3 contains 14 residues. V was clipped by 5 bases and J by 0 bases, with 10 bases between them. Here the CDR3 DNA reads TGTGCCAGCAGTCGGAACAGGTACCAAGAGACCCAGTACTTC. This gives the protein CASSRNRYQETQYF.

CDR3: CASSSVPGSSPLHF. In DNA form, the CDR3 reads TGTGCCAGCAGCTCAGTCCCGGGATCTTCACCCCTCCACTTT. The chain is built from TRBV7-3 and TRBJ1-6; D remains ambiguous. The ends were cut back, 4 bases at V and 9 bases at J, with 13 bases in the middle. CDR1 and CDR2 (germline): SGHTA, FQGTGA. The CDR3 is made up of 14 amino acids.

The chain carries TRBV19 and TRBJ2-7; D gene ambiguous. This CDR3 comprises 13 residues. Germline V gene sequence: CDR1 LNHDA, CDR2 SQIVND (reference sequence). V dropped 1 base and J dropped 1 base, with 5 bases sitting between them. CDR3 coding DNA: TGTGCCAGTAGTATAGGCAGGTCCTACGAGCAGTACTTC. Its protein is CASSIGRSYEQYF.

The chain employs TRBV18 and TRBJ2-7; 9 positions match TRBD2. Per the germline V gene, CDR1 is KGHSH and CDR2 is LQKENI. The ends lost 3 bases at V and 5 bases at J; junction bases unmatched: 5. The CDR3 consists of 14 residues. The CDR3 DNA is TGTGCCAGCTCACCTCGGACTAGCGCCGACGAGCAGTACTTC. It is translated as CASSPRTSADEQYF.

V is TRBV5-1 and J is TRBJ1-1; perhaps TRBD1 as D (5 bases). The CDR3 totals 16 residues. Between the trimmed V and J ends, which lost 0 bases and 5 bases, there was a span of 17 bases. The germline V gene has CDR1 SGHRS and CDR2 YFSETQ. CDR3 region: CASSLEAGLRKTEAFF. The DNA of the CDR3 is TGCGCCAGCAGCTTGGAGGCAGGGTTAAGAAAAACTGAAGCTTTCTTT.

The J gene is TRBJ2-7, the V gene TRBV6-1; D might be TRBD1 (6 bases). The CDR3 is 14 residues long. Germline CDR1 and CDR2: MNHNS and SASEGT. Trimming pared 1 base from V and 8 bases from J, leaving 15 bases between. The CDR3 nucleotides read TGTGCCAGCAGTGAAGGTGGCAGGGGATCCAAGCAGTACTTC. It specifies CASSEGGRGSKQYF.

This chain uses TRBV5-1 with TRBJ2-5; weak D call: TRBD2 (6 bases). The CDR3 is made up of 14 amino acids. Germline-derived CDR1 and CDR2 are SGHRS and YFSETQ. The V and J ends lost 1 base and 4 bases respectively, with 11 bases between them. CDR3 DNA sequence: TGCGCCAGCAGCTTGCGGGGGATCGGAGAGACCCAGTACTTC. Translated: CASSLRGIGETQYF.

The rearrangement uses TRBV6-5 and TRBJ2-7, with D possibly TRBD1 on 5 matching bases. The CDR3 runs to 14 residues. The ends were cut back, 7 bases at V and 2 bases at J, with 15 bases in the middle. CDR1 and CDR2 from the germline V gene are MNHEY and SVGAGI. The CDR3 sequence is CASKMAGNPYEQYF. The DNA of the CDR3 is TGTGCCAGCAAGATGGCAGGGAATCCCTACGAGCAGTACTTC.

V and J are TRBV6-6 and TRBJ1-2; D might be TRBD1 (6 bases). CDR3 length: 14 amino acids. Germline lookup yields CDR1 MNHNY and CDR2 SVGAGI (reference sequence). Trimming took 7 bases from V and 7 from J, leaving 19 bases between them. CDR3 DNA sequence: TGTGCCAGCAACCTAGGGGGGGAGGACTTTGGCTACACCTTC. This translates into CASNLGGEDFGYTF.

The chain joins TRBV28 to TRBJ2-1; no clear D gene. Per the germline V gene, CDR1 is MDHEN and CDR2 is SYDVKM. The CDR3 has 15 amino acids. V was trimmed by 1 base and J by 2 bases, leaving 9 bases between them. The CDR3: CASSLLRGTYNEQFF. The CDR3 DNA reads TGTGCCAGCAGTTTATTACGAGGAACCTACAATGAGCAGTTCTTC.

The CDR3 DNA follows: TGTGCCAGTAGTATACCACTAGCGGGAGGAATGACGAACACCGGGGAGCTGTTTTTT. Translated: CASSIPLAGGMTNTGELFF. The chain has TRBV19 and TRBJ2-2, with 12 bases fitting TRBD2. The V gene end was trimmed by 2 bases and the J gene end by 0 bases; junction bases not matched to a gene: 7. CDR1 and CDR2 from the germline V gene are LNHDA and SQIVND (reference sequence). The CDR3 consists of 19 residues.

The chain has TRBV5-1 and TRBJ2-3, with TRBD2 as a possible D gene (5 bases). Germline CDR1 is SGHRS and CDR2 is YFSETQ. Trimming left V 1 base short and J 1 base short, with 7 bases between. The CDR3 consists of 14 residues. CDR3 sequence: CASSLPGGTDTQYF. The DNA of the CDR3 is TGCGCCAGCAGCTTGCCCGGGGGCACAGATACGCAGTATTTT.